The 30 T cell receptor beta chains below were found in one sample sequenced in a study of identical twins. MiXCR, applied by TCRdb to the 5' RACE reads, yields one record per CDR3 protein. The sample records hundreds of thousands of distinct CDR3 sequences, 9% to 15% being singletons. These data were likewise used in another study, on yellow fever vaccine responses in identical twins.

Material for sequencing was PBMCs. The receptors stem from a woman younger than 35 in good health.

The chain has TRBV6-1 and TRBJ2-7, with D possibly called TRBD1 or TRBD2 (5 bases each). The CDR3 has 17 amino acids. Trimming took 2 bases from V and 2 from J, leaving 19 bases between them. Germline CDR1 reads MNHNS; CDR2 reads SASEGT. The DNA for the CDR3 is TGTGCCAGCAGTGAAAATCGGGGCGCAGGGTCCCCCTACGAGCAGTACTTC. Protein sequence: CASSENRGAGSPYEQYF.

A few counts support this clonotype. The rearrangement links TRBV5-1 to TRBJ1-1; D uncertain. The CDR3 covers 13 residues. Germline V lookup: CDR1 SGHRS, CDR2 YFSETQ. V gave up 2 bases and J gave up 4 bases, with 9 bases separating them. CDR3: CASSFGRRTEAFF. CDR3 nucleotide sequence: TGCGCCAGCAGCTTCGGGAGGCGCACTGAAGCTTTCTTT.

This clonotype was picked up one time. The chain uses TRBV2 and TRBJ2-3, with D possibly being TRBD1 or TRBD2 (8 bases each). CDR3 size: 14 residues. Trimming cost V 7 bases and J 2 bases, with 13 bases left between them. From germline, CDR1 is SNHLY and CDR2 FYNNEI. The CDR3, as DNA: TGTGCCAGCATAGCGGGACAGGCCACAGATACGCAGTATTTT. It encodes CASIAGQATDTQYF.

This clonotype came up a few times. The chain has TRBV27 and TRBJ2-2; 12 bases match TRBD2. The CDR3 is made up of 15 amino acids. The germline V gene has CDR1 MNHEY and CDR2 SMNVEV (reference sequence). V lost 5 bases, J lost 6 bases, and 4 bases stayed unmatched. CDR3 amino acids: CASSQTSGRSGELFF. DNA of the CDR3: TGTGCCAGCAGTCAGACTAGCGGGAGATCCGGGGAGCTGTTTTTT.

As for this clonotype: A much larger clone differs by one base, so this may be a read error. Because the CDR3 is missing its conserved closing phenylalanine or tryptophan, this is likely a read error. This chain links TRBV5-1 with TRBJ2-3; D assignment may be TRBD1 or TRBD2 (5 bases each). Germline V lookup: CDR1 SGHRS, CDR2 YFSETQ. CDR3 size: 11 residues. V shed 4 bases and J shed 10 bases, with 10 bases lying between them. This CDR3 is CASSEGSPQYC. For the CDR3, the DNA is TGCGCCAGCAGCGAGGGGTCCCCGCAGTATTGT.

This clonotype has ten or more counts. The rearrangement links TRBV29-1 to TRBJ1-2; 8 bases are a match to TRBD1. The V and J ends lost 6 bases and 5 bases, in that order; junction bases with no gene match: 5. Germline V lookup: CDR1 SQVTM, CDR2 ANQGSEA. CDR3 length equals 12 residues. The CDR3 DNA reads as TGCAGCGTGGTGGACAGGGTTTATGGCTACACCTTC. Protein sequence: CSVVDRVYGYTF.

This clonotype was detected a few times. This chain connects TRBV3-1 to TRBJ2-1; D unclear. Per germline, CDR1 LGHDT and CDR2 YNNKEL (reference sequence). V was shortened by 4 bases and J by 5 bases, with 15 bases between the two germline ends. The CDR3 has 15 amino acids. The CDR3 DNA follows: TGTGCCAGCAGCCCGCCCCGGCAGACCAACAATGAGCAGTTCTTC. It codes for CASSPPRQTNNEQFF.

This clonotype was seen many times. The chain has TRBV3-1 and TRBJ2-7, with a tentative D call TRBD1 (6 bases). Germline loops: CDR1 LGHDT, CDR2 YNNKEL (reference sequence). Between the trimmed V and J ends, which lost 1 base and 3 bases, there was a span of 13 bases. The CDR3 contains 15 residues. The CDR3 region is CASSQVGTLDYEQYF. CDR3 bases: TGTGCCAGCAGCCAAGTAGGGACACTGGACTACGAGCAGTACTTC.

This clonotype was observed a few times. The chain uses TRBV28 and TRBJ2-3, with a possible D match to TRBD1 (6 bases). Germline CDR1 reads MDHEN; CDR2 reads SYDVKM. Trimming removed 6 bases from V and 2 bases from J, with 12 bases in between. This CDR3 contains 14 residues. The CDR3 loop is CASRRGLNTDTQYF. As DNA, the CDR3 is TGTGCCAGCAGGAGGGGGTTGAACACAGATACGCAGTATTTT.

This clonotype was counted at least ten times. This chain links TRBV12-5 with TRBJ2-1; D may correspond to TRBD1 or TRBD2 (6 bases each). CDR3 length: 14 amino acids. The V gene's germline CDR1 is LGHNT and CDR2 FRNRAP. V was shortened by 6 bases and J by 4 bases, with 13 bases between the two germline ends. CDR3 nucleotides: TGTGCTAGTGGAAGGGGGGCGAATTACAATGAGCAGTTCTTC. Protein: CASGRGANYNEQFF.

In nucleotides, the CDR3 is TGTGCCACCAGCGTGGGGCGAGGAGCTGGGGCCAACGTCCTGACTTTC. This sequence encodes CATSVGRGAGANVLTF. V gene TRBV15 combines with J gene TRBJ2-6, with D perhaps TRBD1 (5 bases). The CDR3 sequence is 16 residues long. The germline V gene encodes CDR1 LNHNV and CDR2 YYDKDF (reference sequence). V was cut by 5 bases and J by 2 bases, with 13 bases left in between.

In its sample, this clonotype was seen a few times. The chain has TRBV2 and TRBJ2-7, with TRBD2 identical over 7 bases. CDR1 SNHLY and CDR2 FYNNEI come from the germline V gene. There are 14 residues in the CDR3. Germline trimming cut 4 bases from V and 6 bases from J; bases unmatched to any gene: 9. As DNA, the CDR3 is TGTGCCAGCAGTGGGGTCCGACTAGCTGCCGAGCAGTACTTC. Translation: CASSGVRLAAEQYF. The entire variable domain, with the rest obtained from reference TRBV2 and TRBJ2-7, is as follows: EPEVTQTPSHQVTQMGQEVILRCVPISNHLYFYWYRQILGQKVEFLVSFYNNEISEKSEIFDDQFSVERPDGSNFTLKIRSTKLEDSAMYFCASSGVRLAAEQYFGPGTRLTVT.

Many counts were recorded for this clonotype. The rearrangement joins TRBV5-1 to TRBJ1-6; 7 bases map to TRBD1. V gave up 0 bases and J gave up 7 bases; unmatched junction bases: 4. The length of the CDR3 is 15 residues. CDR1 SGHRS and CDR2 YFSETQ come from the germline V gene. As DNA, the CDR3 is TGCGCCAGCAGCTTGGAGGGGGCGACGAATTCACCCCTCCACTTT. Protein: CASSLEGATNSPLHF.

The table lists this clonotype with a few counts. This chain uses TRBV7-8 with TRBJ2-5; TRBD1 matches at 8 bases. This CDR3 is 15 amino acids long. CDR1 and CDR2 from the germline V gene are SGHVS and FQNEAQ. Losses at the gene ends were 5 bases for V and 5 bases for J; bases not matched to a gene: 10. In DNA, the CDR3 is TGTGCCAGCAGCGGAGGAGACAGGGGTTGGGAGACCCAGTACTTC. Its translation: CASSGGDRGWETQYF.

This clonotype was seen many times. V gene TRBV29-1 combines with J gene TRBJ2-7; D gene unclear. Germline CDR1 reads SQVTM; CDR2 reads ANQGSEA. CDR3 size: 12 residues. The V end lost 5 bases, the J end lost 2 bases, and 10 bases lay between the germline ends. CDR3 in amino acids: CSVYGRTYEQYF. For the CDR3, the DNA is TGCAGCGTTTACGGCCGAACCTACGAGCAGTACTTC.

Only a few counts were recorded for this clonotype. V usage is TRBV20-1 and J usage is TRBJ2-1; 7 nucleotides match TRBD2. With 6 bases clipped from V and 4 bases from J, the junction kept 12 bases outside the gene matches. There are 15 residues in the CDR3. CDR1 DFQATT and CDR2 SNEGSKA come from the germline V gene (reference sequence). The CDR3 sequence: CSAPPASGRYNEQFF. As DNA, the CDR3 is TGCAGTGCGCCACCCGCTAGCGGACGGTACAATGAGCAGTTCTTC.

The chain combines TRBV20-1 with TRBJ1-2, with a weak D call TRBD1 (6 bases). Trimming took off 0 bases at V and 6 bases at J, with 14 bases between the two ends. The germline V gene has CDR1 DFQATT and CDR2 SNEGSKA (reference sequence). This CDR3 spans 14 amino acids. The CDR3 loop is CSARDVNRENGYTF. The CDR3 coding sequence is TGCAGTGCTAGAGATGTTAACAGGGAGAATGGCTACACCTTC.

The chain employs TRBV7-9 and TRBJ2-4; D not resolved. The CDR3 runs 14 residues. Germline CDR1 and CDR2: SEHNR and FQNEAQ (reference sequence). V shed 1 base and J shed 4 bases, with 8 bases lying between them. The DNA of the CDR3 is TGTGCCAGCAGCTTAGTACAGACAAAAAACATTCAGTACTTC. It translates to CASSLVQTKNIQYF.

This clonotype was picked up a small number of times. CDR3 protein: CASRRTGYNTGELFF. Here the CDR3 DNA reads TGTGCCAGCAGGCGGACAGGATATAACACCGGGGAGCTGTTTTTT. This rearrangement joins TRBV7-6 to TRBJ2-2, with 7 nucleotides matching TRBD1. Germline V CDR1 and CDR2: SGHVS, FNYEAQ. The CDR3 contains 15 residues. The ends lost 6 bases at V and 2 bases at J; junction bases unmatched: 6.

This clonotype appeared a few times. The V and J genes are TRBV20-1 and TRBJ2-3, with TRBD2 matching 8 bases. This CDR3 region has 17 residues. The germline gives CDR1 DFQATT, CDR2 SNEGSKA (reference sequence). Trimming removed 6 bases from V and 5 bases from J; junction bases left unmatched: 19. The CDR3 DNA sequence: TGCAGTGCCCGGGGGGGGTTAACGGGAGGGCCGGGAGATACGCAGTATTTT. It specifies CSARGGLTGGPGDTQYF.

The chain combines TRBV15 with TRBJ2-5; TRBD1 aligns across 8 bases. Germline V lookup: CDR1 LNHNV, CDR2 YYDKDF (reference sequence). The ends lost 3 bases at V and 5 bases at J; junction bases unmatched: 5. The CDR3 extends over 14 amino acids. The CDR3 DNA reads as TGTGCCACCAGCAGTGAGACAGGGGAGGAGACCCAGTACTTC. It yields the protein CATSSETGEETQYF.

The rearrangement joins TRBV20-1 to TRBJ2-4; TRBD2 matches at 12 bases. V dropped 1 base and J dropped 5; count of bases not matched to a gene: 9. CDR3 length equals 17 residues. Germline-derived CDR1 and CDR2 are DFQATT and SNEGSKA (reference sequence). The CDR3 sequence is CSARGSSGRAGENIQYF. The DNA for the CDR3 is TGCAGTGCTAGAGGGTCTAGCGGGAGGGCCGGGGAAAACATTCAGTACTTC.

This clonotype was seen many times. The rearrangement links TRBV3-1 to TRBJ1-2, with 9 bases identical to TRBD1. Trimming removed 4 bases from V and 2 bases from J; junction bases left unmatched: 5. The CDR3 consists of 15 residues. CDR1 LGHDT and CDR2 YNNKEL come from the germline V gene (reference sequence). CDR3 protein: CASSLRGTGNYGYTF. The CDR3, as DNA: TGTGCCAGCAGCCTTCGGGGGACAGGGAACTATGGCTACACCTTC.

The rearrangement links TRBV12-3 or TRBV12-4 to TRBJ1-1, with D perhaps TRBD1 (5 bases). CDR3 length equals 14 residues. V shed 5 bases and J shed 4 bases, with 14 bases lying between them. The CDR3 DNA is TGTGCCAGCAGTACGAGCAGGGTATCCACTGAAGCTTTCTTT. It specifies CASSTSRVSTEAFF.

The V gene is TRBV29-1, the J gene TRBJ1-2; D ambiguous. Between the trimmed V and J ends, which lost 6 bases and 5 bases, there was a span of 22 bases. Germline CDR1 is SQVTM and CDR2 is ANQGSEA. The CDR3 consists of 15 residues. The CDR3 is CSVDVPPGRDYGYTF. The CDR3 coding sequence is TGCAGCGTCGACGTCCCCCCTGGTAGGGATTATGGCTACACCTTC.

V usage is TRBV7-8 and J usage is TRBJ1-1, with a possible D match to TRBD1 (6 bases). The CDR3 has 15 residues. Per the germline V gene, CDR1 is SGHVS and CDR2 is FQNEAQ. V lost 3 bases, J lost 4 bases, and 15 bases lay in between. CDR3 in DNA: TGTGCCAGCAGCTTTACAACAGGGTTGGCCACTGAAGCTTTCTTT. It specifies CASSFTTGLATEAFF.

The chain has TRBV12-3 or TRBV12-4 and TRBJ2-1; no clear D gene. The CDR3 is made up of 14 amino acids. Trimming removed 6 bases from V and 0 bases from J, with 9 bases in between. CDR3 bases: TGTGCCAGCAGGCCCGTCGGCTCCTACAATGAGCAGTTCTTC. Translating it yields CASRPVGSYNEQFF.

This clonotype was detected ten times or more. V gene TRBV12-3 or TRBV12-4 combines with J gene TRBJ2-1; possibly TRBD2 for D (5 bases). CDR3 size: 14 residues. V lost 6 bases and J lost 1, with 10 bases in between. CDR3 protein: CASRLDFSYNEQFF. CDR3 coding DNA: TGTGCCAGCAGGTTGGACTTTTCCTACAATGAGCAGTTCTTC.

This rearrangement joins TRBV4-1 to TRBJ2-3, with D possibly called TRBD1 or TRBD2 (5 bases each). This CDR3 is 15 amino acids long. V was clipped by 8 bases and J by 2 bases, with 17 bases between them. Germline-derived CDR1 and CDR2 are MGHRA and YSYEKL. CDR3 region: CASHQGAALTDTQYF. The DNA of the CDR3 is TGCGCCAGCCACCAGGGAGCAGCCCTCACAGATACGCAGTATTTT.

The V gene is TRBV27, the J gene TRBJ2-1; 10 bases are shared with TRBD1. V shed 5 bases and J 0 bases; nucleotides not matched to a gene: 13. The CDR3 spans 19 residues. The germline V gene encodes CDR1 MNHEY and CDR2 SMNVEV (reference sequence). CDR3 loop: CASSKTPGQGGLSYNEQFF. DNA for the CDR3: TGTGCCAGCAGTAAGACCCCCGGACAGGGGGGTCTCTCCTACAATGAGCAGTTCTTC.